This TCR beta chain was sequenced in a study of Ad26.COV2.S vaccination and SARS-CoV-2 variants. Study as a whole: The trial was COV1001 and the donor's arm was Ad26.COV2.S.

For this clone: Its specificity is unknown.

Sequencing used immunoSEQ multiplex PCR; TCRdb keeps in-frame clones, though not all of them. This table has more than 300,000 clones, approximately 86% appearing once. Treatment denoted: around 19 received Ad26.COV2.S at low or high dose, single or two shots; 5 received placebo; per-sample allocation not given. Specimens were obtained on day 63 following the first vaccine or placebo injection. Expressing Wuhan-strain SARS-CoV-2 spike, an Ad26 vector served as the vaccine. Study findings and constraints: Measurement of non-spike TCR breadth gave similar results in vaccine and placebo recipients.

This CDR3 region has 16 residues. The germline V gene encodes CDR1 SGHAT and CDR2 FQNNGV. Between the trimmed V and J ends, which lost 4 bases and 3 bases, there was a span of 15 bases. Sequencing was performed on peripheral blood, taken in a trial of Ad26.COV2.S vaccine versus placebo. This sequence joins TRBV11-2 and TRBJ1-4; the D gene is possibly TRBD1 (6 bases). The TCR sequence derives from a person aged 18-60 years who received the Ad26.COV2.S COVID-19 vaccine or a placebo. DNA of the CDR3: TGTGCCAGCAGCTCTTCAATAGGGGGGGCTAATGAAAAACTGTTTTTT. Its translation is CASSSSIGGANEKLFF.